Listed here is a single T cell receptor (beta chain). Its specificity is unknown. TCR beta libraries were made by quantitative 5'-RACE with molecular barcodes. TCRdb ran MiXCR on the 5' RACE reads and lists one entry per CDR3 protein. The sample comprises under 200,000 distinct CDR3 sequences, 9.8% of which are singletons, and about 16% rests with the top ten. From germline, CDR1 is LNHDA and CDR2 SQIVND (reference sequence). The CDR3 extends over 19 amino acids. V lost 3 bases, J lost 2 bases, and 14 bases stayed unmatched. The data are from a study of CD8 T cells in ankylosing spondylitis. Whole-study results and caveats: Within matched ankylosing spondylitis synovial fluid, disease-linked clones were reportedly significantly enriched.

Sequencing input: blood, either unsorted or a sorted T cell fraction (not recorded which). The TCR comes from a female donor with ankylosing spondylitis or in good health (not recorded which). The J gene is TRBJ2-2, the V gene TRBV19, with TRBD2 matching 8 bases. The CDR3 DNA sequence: TGTGCCAGTAGTATTCCGGGGCTAGTAGCGGGATCTAACACCGGGGAGCTGTTTTTT. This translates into CASSIPGLVAGSNTGELFF.